A single sample is the source of the 3 T cell receptor beta chains below, sequenced in a study of T cells in Graves' hyperthyroidism and ophthalmopathy. TCR beta CDR3 sequences were amplified from RNA transcripts. With the HTBI primer set, the TCR CDR3 went through a first round of RT-PCR. TCRdb fed the multiplex PCR reads into MiXCR, producing one record per CDR3 protein. Here the sample spans about 700,000 distinct CDR3 sequences, 13% to 15% being singletons. The specimen sequenced was blood. The receptors here all came from a woman between 18 and 29 years old with Graves' hyperthyroidism.

The CDR3 region is CASSQGAGTLYTDTQYF. Here the CDR3 DNA reads TGCGCCAGCAGCCAAGGGGCCGGGACTTTATACACAGATACGCAGTATTTT. The gene calls are TRBV4-3 and TRBJ2-3; D is possibly TRBD2 (6 bases). The CDR3 is 17 residues long. V was shortened by 1 base and J by 2 bases, with 16 bases between the two germline ends. Germline V gene sequence: CDR1 LGHNA, CDR2 YSLEER.

This clonotype occurred once. This chain uses TRBV7-9 with TRBJ2-1; 8 positions agree with TRBD2. Trimming took 5 bases from V and 1 from J; bases not matched to a gene: 7. The CDR3 loop spans 16 amino acids. Germline lookup yields CDR1 SEHNR and CDR2 FQNEAQ (reference sequence). As DNA, the CDR3 is TGTGCCAGCAGCCCCCCGGCGGGAGGATCCTACAATGAGCAGTTCTTC. Translating gives CASSPPAGGSYNEQFF.

This clonotype has ten or more counts. The V and J genes are TRBV11-2 and TRBJ1-1, with TRBD1 identical over 8 bases. The junction had 10 bases not matched to a gene; V was cut back by 6 bases and J by 1 base. Per germline, CDR1 SGHAT and CDR2 FQNNGV. The CDR3 totals 16 residues. For the CDR3, the DNA is TGTGCCAGCAGATCCTACAGGGGGTCGAGGAACACTGAAGCTTTCTTT. Amino acids: CASRSYRGSRNTEAFF. The whole variable domain, remainder taken from reference TRBV11-2 and TRBJ1-1, is EAGVAQSPRYKIIEKRQSVAFWCNPISGHATLYWYQQILGQGPKLLIQFQNNGVVDDSQLPKDRFSAERLKGVDSTLKIQPAKLEDSAVYLCASRSYRGSRNTEAFFGQGTRLTVV.